The rows below give T cell receptor beta chains drawn from one sample of a study of shared clonotypes between healthy human individuals. Some clones are missing from TCRdb's copy, which holds only in-frame ones; the method was immunoSEQ multiplex PCR. The sample records roughly 1,000,000 clones, around 82% being singletons. Sequencing was done on a sample of memory CD4+ T cells from PBMCs. These receptors were taken from a young man in good health. Some clones in this sample may be carry-over from other donors' samples. The CDR3 runs from the conserved cysteine through the conserved F or W. A D gene is named only where the DNA matches it firmly. Clone size is given for some rows only: seen once, a few or many times, or a class if the clone is expanded.

v_gene,j_gene,d_gene,abundance,CDR3nt,CDR3aa
TRBV11-3,TRBJ2-7,NA,few,TGTGCCAGCAGCCCCGGACCTGCTGGCGAGCAGTACTTC,CASSPGPAGEQYF
TRBV5-8,TRBJ2-2,NA,few,TGTGCCAGCAGCTTGTACGTCACCGGGGAGCTGTTTTTT,CASSLYVTGELFF
TRBV7-8,TRBJ2-3,TRBD2,NA,TGTGCCAGCAGCTTAACTAGCGGGAGGTGGAATACGCAGTATTTT,CASSLTSGRWNTQYF
TRBV19,TRBJ1-1,NA,once,TGTGCCAGTAGCCTGGGACGGCTAACCACGAACACTGAAGCTTTCTTT,CASSLGRLTTNTEAFF
TRBV10-3,TRBJ1-3,NA,NA,TGTGCCATCAGTGATCCGCGGTCTTCTGGAAACACCATATATTTT,CAISDPRSSGNTIYF
TRBV2,TRBJ1-5,TRBD1,few,TGTGCCAGCAGCCGGGACAGGCTGGGGCCCCAGCATTTT,CASSRDRLGPQHF
TRBV29-1,TRBJ1-2,TRBD1,NA,TGCAGCGCCGCCGGGACAGCTTCCTACTATGGCTACACCTTC,CSAAGTASYYGYTF
TRBV7-3,TRBJ2-1,TRBD2,NA,TGTGCCAGCAGCTTAAGCGGGAGGTTTAGTAATGAGCAGTTCTTC,CASSLSGRFSNEQFF
TRBV7-9,TRBJ2-1,NA,NA,TGTGCCAGCAGCCTGACTGGGGATGAGCAGTTCTTC,CASSLTGDEQFF
TRBV6-1,TRBJ2-7,NA,once,TGTGCCAGCAGGCTGGTCCTGAGCTCCTACGAGCAGTACTTC,CASRLVLSSYEQYF
TRBV5-1,TRBJ1-5,NA,NA,TGCGCCAGCAGCTTGATGGGCAGCCAGCCCCAGCATTTT,CASSLMGSQPQHF
TRBV30,TRBJ1-1,NA,few,TGTGCCTGGAGTGAGGGGTATTCTGAAGCTTTCTTT,CAWSEGYSEAFF
TRBV28,TRBJ2-7,TRBD1,NA,TGTGCCAGCACCCTGACAGGGGGCGACGAGCAGTACTTC,CASTLTGGDEQYF
TRBV9,TRBJ2-7,TRBD2,NA,TGTGCCAGCAGCGCCGGGACTAGCGGGAACGAGCAGTACTTC,CASSAGTSGNEQYF
TRBV2,TRBJ1-3,NA,few,TGTGCCAGCAGTGAGACGCCATATGGAAACACCATATATTTT,CASSETPYGNTIYF
TRBV30,TRBJ1-1,TRBD1,few,TGTGCCTGGAGTCACGCGACAGGGGGAGCTTTCTTT,CAWSHATGGAFF
TRBV28,TRBJ1-5,NA,NA,TGTGCCAGCAGTAGGGACGCCCATCAGCCCCAGCATTTT,CASSRDAHQPQHF
TRBV5-1,TRBJ1-2,NA,NA,TGCGCCAGCAGCCCCACCGGGACAAGAGCCCTATATGACTATGGCTACACCTTC,CASSPTGTRALYDYGYTF
TRBV6-1,TRBJ2-3,NA,NA,TGTGCCAGCAGTGAATTGGGCAGGGGGGGTACAGATACGCAGTATTTT,CASSELGRGGTDTQYF
TRBV11-2,TRBJ2-7,NA,NA,TGTGCCAGCAGCTTGACCCTTCAAGGGGACGAGCAGTACTTC,CASSLTLQGDEQYF
TRBV5-6,TRBJ2-5,TRBD2,NA,TGTGCCAGCAGCCCACTAGCGGGAAGGGGAGAGACCCAGTACTTC,CASSPLAGRGETQYF
TRBV4-2,TRBJ2-7,NA,NA,TGTGCCAGCGGCCTTTGGGCAGGGAAGGAATACGAGCAGTACTTC,CASGLWAGKEYEQYF
TRBV9,TRBJ2-3,TRBD1,NA,TGTGCCAGCAGCGCCGGACAGGGGACAGATACGCAGTATTTT,CASSAGQGTDTQYF
TRBV7-9,TRBJ2-3,NA,NA,TGTGCCAGCAGCTTAGTCGGGAACCCCACAGATACGCAGTATTTT,CASSLVGNPTDTQYF
TRBV6-1,TRBJ1-3,NA,NA,TGTGCCAGCAGTGAAGCGACAGATTTTGGAAACACCATATATTTT,CASSEATDFGNTIYF
TRBV18,TRBJ1-5,NA,NA,TGTGCCAGCTCACCTCTCGGACGGAGCTGGCATCAGCCCCAGCATTTT,CASSPLGRSWHQPQHF
TRBV27,TRBJ2-2,TRBD1,NA,TGTGCCAGCAGTTCCTCCCGGGACAGGGGATTTTCCGGGGAGCTGTTTTTT,CASSSSRDRGFSGELFF
TRBV6-1,TRBJ1-4,NA,NA,TGTGCCAGCAGTGAAAGTCTGACCCGGGGTAATGAAAAACTGTTTTTT,CASSESLTRGNEKLFF
TRBV18,TRBJ2-7,NA,NA,TGTGCCAGCTCACCGGGACAACCCTACGAGCAGTACTTC,CASSPGQPYEQYF
TRBV6-5,TRBJ2-1,TRBD2,NA,TGTGCCAGCAGTTACCGGGGGGACAATGAGCAGTTCTTC,CASSYRGDNEQFF
TRBV4-2,TRBJ2-6,TRBD2,NA,TGTGCCAGCAGCCACGAACTAGCGGGCTCTGGGGCCAACGTCCTGACTTTC,CASSHELAGSGANVLTF
TRBV5-5,TRBJ2-7,NA,NA,TGTGCCAGCAGCTCGCCGGGACGACAGCACGAGCAGTACTTC,CASSSPGRQHEQYF
TRBV18,TRBJ2-3,TRBD2,NA,TGTGCCAGCTCACCGGGCGGGAGTGGTGCAGATACGCAGTATTTT,CASSPGGSGADTQYF
TRBV20-1,TRBJ1-2,NA,NA,TGCAGTGCCCACAGAGGTTTTGGCTACACCTTC,CSAHRGFGYTF
TRBV5-1,TRBJ2-3,TRBD1,NA,TGCGCCAGCAGGGATGACAGGGGTTCGGATACGCAGTATTTT,CASRDDRGSDTQYF
TRBV5-1,TRBJ2-1,TRBD1,NA,TGCGCCAGCAGCTTGGGTTTCGGGACAGGGTCGAATGGTGAGCAGTTCTTC,CASSLGFGTGSNGEQFF
TRBV6-5,TRBJ2-2,NA,NA,TGTGCCAGCAGTTACCCCGGAGAGCTGTTTTTT,CASSYPGELFF
TRBV7-9,TRBJ1-1,NA,few,TGTGCCAGCAGCTTAAACACAAGGAACACTGAAGCTTTCTTT,CASSLNTRNTEAFF
TRBV5-5,TRBJ2-7,NA,NA,TGTGCCAGCAGCTGGGTTCCCGGGACGGGTAATTACGAGCAGTACTTC,CASSWVPGTGNYEQYF
TRBV7-2,TRBJ2-7,TRBD1,NA,TGTGCCAGCAGCTACGGGACAGGGACGGGCGAGCAGTACTTC,CASSYGTGTGEQYF
TRBV28,TRBJ2-3,TRBD2,NA,TGTGCCAGCACCCACGGGACTAGCGGGAGGGGAACAGATACGCAGTATTTT,CASTHGTSGRGTDTQYF
TRBV2,TRBJ2-7,TRBD1,NA,TGTGCCAGCAGTTATCAGCTCGGGACAGGTTCCTACGAGCAGTACTTC,CASSYQLGTGSYEQYF
TRBV5-1,TRBJ2-5,TRBD2,NA,TGCGCCAGCAGCCGGGAGGGCCCGGAGACCCAGTACTTC,CASSREGPETQYF
TRBV28,TRBJ2-1,TRBD1,NA,TGTGCCAGCAGTTTCTTACCGGGACAGGGCTCATACAATGAGCAGTTCTTC,CASSFLPGQGSYNEQFF
TRBV7-9,TRBJ2-1,TRBD2,NA,TGTGCCAGCGAAGGTAGCGGGAGGGTCTACAATGAGCAGTTCTTC,CASEGSGRVYNEQFF
TRBV7-3,TRBJ2-1,NA,NA,TGTGCCAGCAGCTTAAATGCGAATGAGCAGTTCTTC,CASSLNANEQFF
TRBV27,TRBJ1-3,TRBD1,NA,TGTGCCAGCAGTTCCGGACAGGGTAGGAACACCATATATTTT,CASSSGQGRNTIYF
TRBV28,TRBJ1-2,NA,NA,TGTGCCAGCAGTTCCTCCGGGACTGAGATAGGCTACACCTTC,CASSSSGTEIGYTF
TRBV5-5,TRBJ1-2,NA,NA,TGTGCCAGCAGCTACACAGGCCCTGGGAACTATGGCTACACCTTC,CASSYTGPGNYGYTF
TRBV11-2,TRBJ2-5,TRBD2,NA,TGTGCCAGCAGCTTGACTAGCGGGAGGGCAGAGACCCAGTACTTC,CASSLTSGRAETQYF
TRBV7-9,TRBJ2-2,NA,once,TGTGCCAGCAGCCTTTTGGGGACCCCGACGGGCGGGGAGCTGTTTTTT,CASSLLGTPTGGELFF